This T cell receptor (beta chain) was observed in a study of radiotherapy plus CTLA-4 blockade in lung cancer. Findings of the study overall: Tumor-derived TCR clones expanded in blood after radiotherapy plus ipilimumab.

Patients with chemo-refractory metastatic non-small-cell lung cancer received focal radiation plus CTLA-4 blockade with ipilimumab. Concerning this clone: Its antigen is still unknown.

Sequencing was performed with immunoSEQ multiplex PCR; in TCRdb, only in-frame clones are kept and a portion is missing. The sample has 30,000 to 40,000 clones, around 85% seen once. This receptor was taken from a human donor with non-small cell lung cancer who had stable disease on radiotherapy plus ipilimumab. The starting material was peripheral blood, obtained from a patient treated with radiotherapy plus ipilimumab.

This chain's CDR3 is CASRRRGRPDTQYF. The CDR3 coding sequence is TGTGCCAGCAGAAGGAGGGGGCGTCCAGATACGCAGTATTTT. The chain combines TRBV28 with TRBJ2-3, with D possibly matching TRBD1 (7 bases). The germline V gene encodes CDR1 MDHEN and CDR2 SYDVKM. With 6 bases removed from V and 4 bases from J, the gap between germline ends came to 14 bases. The CDR3 is made up of 14 amino acids.